A single sample gave rise to the 2 T cell receptor beta chains below, sequenced in a study of cytomegalovirus exposure and HLA in healthy donors. PCR employed 60 Vbeta and 13 Jbeta primers. Sequenced by immunoSEQ multiplex PCR; TCRdb stores in-frame clones only, minus some. Here the sample spans around 150,000 clones, approximately 67% being singletons. The specimen sequenced was PBMCs. Source of these receptors: a woman aged 55-75 years in good health and CMV-seronegative.

The gene calls are TRBV14 and TRBJ2-5; 8 bases map to TRBD1. From germline, CDR1 is SGHDN and CDR2 FVKESK. V was clipped by 0 bases and J by 5 bases; unmatched bases: 2. The CDR3 is 14 residues long. DNA for the CDR3: TGTGCCAGCAGCCAAGATAACAGGGGGGAGACCCAGTACTTC. Protein: CASSQDNRGETQYF. Full variable domain (missing parts from reference TRBV14 and TRBJ2-5): EAGVTQFPSHSVIEKGQTVTLRCDPISGHDNLYWYRRVMGKEIKFLLHFVKESKQDESGMPNNRFLAERTGGTYSTLKVQPAELEDSGVYFCASSQDNRGETQYFGPGTRLLVL.

This clone was detected only a few times. The rearrangement links TRBV6-5 to TRBJ2-5; D unclear. There are 12 residues in the CDR3. V lost 0 bases to trimming and J lost 13 bases, with 12 bases between them. Germline V gives CDR1 MNHEY, CDR2 SVGAGI. CDR3 in DNA: TGTGCCAGCAGTTACTCGGAACAGCTTTGGTACTTC. Translation gives CASSYSEQLWYF.